Below, 23 T cell receptor beta chains from the same sample are listed, as sequenced in a study of T cell repertoires in MIS-A myocarditis. The data were produced by immunoSEQ multiplex PCR, yet TCRdb's version contains in-frame clones alone and is incomplete. The data contain 15,000 or so clones, 70% to 75% of them singletons. The sequenced material came from left ventricle heart tissue obtained at autopsy. These receptors all come from a young man with fulminant myocarditis from multisystem inflammatory syndrome in adults (MIS-A) after COVID-19.

The chain links TRBV7-2 to TRBJ2-3; D may be TRBD2 (7 bases). The CDR3 is made up of 14 amino acids. Trimming left V 3 bases short and J 6 bases short, with 13 bases between. The germline CDR1 and CDR2 sequences are SGHTA and FQGNSA. The CDR3 sequence is CASSFREGVDTQYF. The CDR3 DNA sequence: TGTGCCAGCAGCTTCAGGGAGGGGGTGGATACGCAGTATTTT.

The chain carries TRBV6-5 and TRBJ1-6, with 11 bases matching TRBD1. The trim removed 5 bases at V and 7 bases at J, leaving 1 base unmatched. Germline V CDR1 and CDR2: MNHEY, SVGAGI. The CDR3 has 14 amino acids. CDR3 DNA: TGTGCCAGCAGTCGGGACAGGGGGAATTCACCCCTCCACTTT. Protein: CASSRDRGNSPLHF.

The chain carries TRBV28 and TRBJ1-4; TRBD1 matches at 9 bases. Germline values: CDR1 MDHEN, CDR2 SYDVKM. V was pared by 4 bases and J by 6 bases, with 9 bases of the junction left unmatched. This CDR3 has 16 amino acids. The CDR3 is CASSSSEQGAYEKLFF. CDR3 DNA: TGTGCCAGCAGTTCCTCTGAACAGGGGGCGTATGAAAAACTGTTTTTT.

This rearrangement joins TRBV5-8 to TRBJ2-7; D unclear. Germline CDR1 and CDR2: SGHTS and YDEGEE. The CDR3 consists of 15 residues. V lost 1 base to trimming and J lost 7 bases, with 18 bases between them. The CDR3 nucleotides read TGTGCCAGCAGCTTGTTAATATCGAACGTTGGGGAGCAGTACTTC. Protein product: CASSLLISNVGEQYF.

This chain links TRBV23-1 with TRBJ2-7, with 8 positions matching TRBD1. TRBV23-1 carries the ORF label, with uncertain function. This CDR3 is built from 16 residues. V shed 7 bases, J shed 0 bases, and the junction held 11 bases outside the gene matches. The CDR3 reads CASNPGGSRNSYEQYF. CDR3 coding DNA: TGCGCCAGCAACCCAGGGGGCTCCCGAAACTCCTACGAGCAGTACTTC.

The chain joins TRBV4-2 to TRBJ2-3; 8 bases fit TRBD2. Germline trimming cut 4 bases from V and 6 bases from J; bases unmatched to any gene: 15. Germline V lookup: CDR1 LGHNA, CDR2 YNFKEQ. The CDR3 is 17 amino acids. This chain's CDR3 is CASSLLLRGGAGDTQYF. The CDR3 bases are TGTGCCAGCAGCCTCCTCCTCCGGGGGGGGGCCGGTGATACGCAGTATTTT.

This rearrangement joins TRBV4-1 to TRBJ2-3; D is uncertain. Trimming took 8 bases from V and 2 from J, leaving 5 bases between them. The germline CDR1 and CDR2 sequences are MGHRA and YSYEKL. There are 11 residues in the CDR3. The CDR3 bases are TGCGCCAGCCGATACACAGATACGCAGTATTTT. Translated, it gives CASRYTDTQYF.

The genes are TRBV5-6 and TRBJ2-2; D unresolved. Trimming removed 2 bases at V and 0 bases at J, with 8 bases between. Germline CDR1 is SGHDT and CDR2 is YYEEEE. The CDR3 extends over 15 amino acids. CDR3 nucleotides: TGTGCCAGCAGCTTTATACGTACGAACACCGGGGAGCTGTTTTTT. This sequence encodes CASSFIRTNTGELFF.

The table lists this clone with a count of one. The CDR3 reads CASSFQGRNTEAFF. In DNA form, the CDR3 reads TGTGCCAGCAGTTTTCAGGGTCGGAACACTGAAGCTTTCTTT. The chain employs TRBV28 and TRBJ1-1; a possible D gene is TRBD1 (5 bases). V lost 3 bases, J lost 1 base, and 9 bases lay in between. The germline CDR1 and CDR2 sequences are MDHEN and SYDVKM. This CDR3 is 14 amino acids long.

The rearrangement uses TRBV7-8 and TRBJ1-2; D may be TRBD1 (6 bases). This CDR3 comprises 15 residues. Trimming removed 0 bases from V and 5 bases from J, with 13 bases in between. Germline lookup yields CDR1 SGHVS and CDR2 FQNEAQ. CDR3 DNA: TGTGCCAGCAGCTTAGCGTCGGGTAGGGGGTATGGCTACACCTTC. Protein sequence: CASSLASGRGYGYTF.

The gene calls are TRBV28 and TRBJ1-2, with unresolved D. CDR1 is MDHEN and CDR2 is SYDVKM in the germline V gene. This CDR3 is built from 14 residues. V shed 6 bases and J shed 5 bases, with 16 bases lying between them. This chain's CDR3 is CASSQNILRYGYTF. CDR3 in DNA: TGTGCCAGCAGCCAAAACATTCTCCGGTATGGCTACACCTTC.

The chain couples TRBV5-6 to TRBJ2-5, with D maybe TRBD2 (7 bases). Germline V gene data show CDR1 as SGHDT and CDR2 as YYEEEE. Trimming left V 4 bases short and J 4 bases short, with 17 bases between. CDR3 length equals 15 residues. The CDR3 here is CASSLEARGAETQYF. Here the CDR3 DNA reads TGTGCCAGCAGCCTAGAGGCACGGGGGGCAGAGACCCAGTACTTC. The full variable domain, rest sourced from reference TRBV5-6 and TRBJ2-5, is DAGVTQSPTHLIKTRGQQVTLRCSPKSGHDTVSWYQQALGQGPQFIFQYYEEEERQRGNFPDRFSGHQFPNYSSELNVNALLLGDSALYLCASSLEARGAETQYFGPGTRLLVL.

This clone was seen a single time. The chain has TRBV7-9 and TRBJ2-1, with D perhaps matching TRBD2 (5 bases). V was cut by 0 bases and J by 2 bases, with 5 bases left in between. The germline CDR1 and CDR2 sequences are SEHNR and FQNEAQ (reference sequence). This CDR3 region has 14 residues. CDR3 sequence reads: CASSLAGAYNEQFF. In nucleotides, the CDR3 is TGTGCCAGCAGCTTAGCGGGAGCCTACAATGAGCAGTTCTTC.

J is TRBJ1-2 and V is TRBV4-2; 12 nucleotides agree with TRBD1. The V segment lost 3 bases and the J segment 6 bases; nucleotides outside the gene matches: 8. Germline CDR1 reads LGHNA; CDR2 reads YNFKEQ. The CDR3 is 16 residues long. The CDR3 protein is CASSQSTGQGADGYTF. The CDR3 DNA is TGTGCCAGCAGCCAGTCGACGGGACAGGGGGCTGATGGCTACACCTTC.

V gene TRBV19 combines with J gene TRBJ2-7, with D possibly TRBD1 on 5 matching bases. CDR3 length equals 13 residues. The V end was cut by 6 bases, the J end by 6 bases, with 15 bases between. Germline loops: CDR1 LNHDA, CDR2 SQIVND (reference sequence). The CDR3 protein is CASSPSGLVEQYF. The DNA of the CDR3 is TGTGCCAGTAGCCCTTCAGGGTTGGTCGAGCAGTACTTC.

The CDR3 DNA is TGTGCCATACACAATGACAGGGACTATGGCTACACCTTC. Protein: CAIHNDRDYGYTF. This chain connects TRBV28 to TRBJ1-2, with 7 bases identical to TRBD1. Trimming removed 10 bases from V and 3 bases from J; junction bases left unmatched: 8. Looked up from germline, CDR1 is MDHEN and CDR2 is SYDVKM. There are 13 residues in the CDR3.

J is TRBJ2-7 and V is TRBV21-1. TRBV21-1 is assigned pseudogene status. This CDR3 comprises 15 residues. The CDR3 bases are TGTGCCAACAGCTTCCGGGACGCAGCCTCCTACGAGCAGTACTTC. Translated, it gives CANSFRDAASYEQYF.

The chain carries TRBV9 and TRBJ1-3; 8 positions match TRBD1. The germline CDR1 and CDR2 sequences are SGDLS and YYNGEE. The length of the CDR3 is 17 residues. V trimming: 0 bases; J trimming: 0 bases; junction bases outside the gene matches: 5. CDR3 DNA sequence: TGTGCCAGCAGCGTAGGAGGGACAGGCTACTCTGGAAACACCATATATTTT. Its translation is CASSVGGTGYSGNTIYF.

The chain uses TRBV24-1 and TRBJ2-1; tentatively, D is TRBD2 (6 bases). CDR1 is KGHDR, CDR2 SFDVKD, per germline. V was trimmed by 3 bases and J by 0 bases, leaving 11 bases between them. The CDR3 consists of 16 residues. The DNA for the CDR3 is TGTGCCACCAGTGATGGAGGGACGCTCTCCTACAATGAGCAGTTCTTC. It specifies CATSDGGTLSYNEQFF.

The gene calls are TRBV2 and TRBJ2-7; D not resolved. The CDR3 runs 13 residues. The V end was cut by 5 bases, the J end by 2 bases, with 10 bases between. The germline V gene has CDR1 SNHLY and CDR2 FYNNEI. As DNA, the CDR3 is TGTGCCAGCAGTCACAGAATACCCTACGAGCAGTACTTC. Residues: CASSHRIPYEQYF.

This chain connects TRBV28 to TRBJ2-5; D is possibly TRBD1 or TRBD2 (5 bases each). Germline CDR1 is MDHEN and CDR2 is SYDVKM. The CDR3 sequence is 12 residues long. Trimming took off 6 bases at V and 3 bases at J, with 8 bases between the two ends. The DNA for the CDR3 is TGTGCCAGCAGAAGGGGAGAAGAGACCCAGTACTTC. Translation gives CASRRGEETQYF.

This sequence joins TRBV18 and TRBJ1-5, with a tentative D call TRBD1 (5 bases). The V gene lost 1 base and the J gene lost 7 bases, with 17 bases spanning the gap. Germline CDR1 KGHSH, CDR2 LQKENI. This CDR3 region has 16 residues. The CDR3 here is CASSPQWGLDGQPQHF. DNA for the CDR3: TGTGCCAGCTCACCACAGTGGGGACTCGATGGCCAGCCCCAGCATTTT.

CDR3 loop: CASSPLPKDTQYF. As DNA, the CDR3 is TGTGCCAGCTCACCATTACCGAAAGATACGCAGTATTTT. The chain couples TRBV18 to TRBJ2-3, with unresolved D. V lost 2 bases, J lost 5 bases, and 8 bases lay in between. The CDR3 loop spans 13 amino acids. CDR1 is KGHSH, CDR2 LQKENI, per germline.